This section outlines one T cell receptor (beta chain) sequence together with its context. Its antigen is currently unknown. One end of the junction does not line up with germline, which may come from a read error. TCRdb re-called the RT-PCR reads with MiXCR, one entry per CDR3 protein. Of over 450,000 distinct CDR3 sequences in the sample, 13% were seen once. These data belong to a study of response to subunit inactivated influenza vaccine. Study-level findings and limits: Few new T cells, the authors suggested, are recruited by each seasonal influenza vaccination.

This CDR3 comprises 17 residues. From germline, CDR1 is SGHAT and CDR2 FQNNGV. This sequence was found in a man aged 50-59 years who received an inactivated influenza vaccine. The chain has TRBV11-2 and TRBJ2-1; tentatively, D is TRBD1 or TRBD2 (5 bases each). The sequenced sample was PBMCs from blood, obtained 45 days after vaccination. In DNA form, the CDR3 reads TGTGCCAGCAGCTTATTAGTCGGGACGGCCGTCCTTAATGAGCAGCTCTTC. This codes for CASSLLVGTAVLNEQLF.